The rows below give T cell receptor beta chains drawn from one sample of a study of blood T cell repertoires in COVID-19. Sequencing was performed with immunoSEQ multiplex PCR; in TCRdb, only in-frame clones are kept and a portion is missing. Here the sample spans 100,000 to 150,000 clones, about 80% being singletons. The specimen sequenced was peripheral blood. The receptor set was obtained from a man aged 40-49 years with active or convalescent COVID-19. Each CDR3 is given without its conserved first and last residue. A D gene is named only where the DNA matches it firmly.

TRBD1	TRBV5-1	TRBJ2-3	ASSATGGVFTDTQY
TRBD1	TRBV19	TRBJ2-2	ASSVGQGAVGELF
TRBD1	TRBV7-6	TRBJ1-2	ASSPDRAYGYT
TRBD2	TRBV6-2/TRBV6-3	TRBJ2-2	ASSYPLISGAGELF
NA	TRBV29-1	TRBJ2-7	SVGKKKIAGLSYEQY
TRBD1	TRBV5-1	TRBJ1-4	ASSSQGAANEKLF
TRBD2	TRBV18	TRBJ2-1	ASSSVAGSNNEQF
NA	TRBV7-2	TRBJ2-4	ASSEQGAKNIQY
TRBD2	TRBV5-5	TRBJ2-5	ASSLSAGVIKETQY
NA	TRBV9	TRBJ1-2	ASAQATSYT
TRBD1	TRBV5-8	TRBJ1-1	ASSLGQALGSTEAF
TRBD1	TRBV12-5	TRBJ1-1	ASGLGGTGDIRVAF
TRBD1	TRBV5-4	TRBJ2-5	ASSSQQGRETQY
NA	TRBV30	TRBJ1-6	AWREGGNSPLH
NA	TRBV6-5	TRBJ2-7	ASVTDSYEQY
TRBD1	TRBV27	TRBJ2-7	ASQTGGSYEQY
NA	TRBV2	TRBJ2-1	ASHRGGDEQF
NA	TRBV7-9	TRBJ1-3	ASSATGGKNTIY
TRBD1	TRBV5-1	TRBJ2-2	AGKPDRDTGELF
TRBD2	TRBV5-4	TRBJ2-1	ASSPSGGTRYNEQF
NA	TRBV7-3	TRBJ2-1	ASSLDYPYNEQF
NA	TRBV7-2	TRBJ2-2	ASSGSGANTGELF
NA	TRBV7-2	TRBJ1-1	ASSLLGGGDTEAF
NA	TRBV30	TRBJ1-2	AWTGLKPGGYT
NA	TRBV11-2	TRBJ2-2	ASSLIASLNTGELF
TRBD1	TRBV4-3	TRBJ1-3	ASSQGTGGSGNTIY
NA	TRBV3-1/TRBV3-2	TRBJ1-5	ASSQSSAQPQH
NA	TRBV18	TRBJ1-1	ASSLNGGEGTEAF
TRBD1	TRBV19	TRBJ1-3	ASSIARDSYSGNTIY
NA	TRBV5-1	TRBJ1-4	ASSLAHATNEKLF
NA	TRBV11-2	TRBJ2-3	ASSSRSDTQY